The clone carrying this T cell receptor (beta chain) showed up just a few times. Its matching antigen is unknown. In the PCR, 60 Vbeta and 13 Jbeta primers were used. Produced via immunoSEQ multiplex PCR; TCRdb's table is partial and in-frame only. Altogether about 120,000 clones are present, over 65% being singletons, with the ten largest covering 10% to 15%. The CDR3 extends over 14 amino acids. The J segment lost 5 bases and the V segment lost 4 bases, leaving 2 bases of the junction unmatched. Germline V CDR1 and CDR2: MDHEN, SYDVKM. The source of the sample is a study of cytomegalovirus exposure and HLA in healthy donors. Looking at the study overall: Roughly 85 million unique TCRs from HLA-typed donors made up an early data release.

Study-wide findings and caveats: Later work showed greater clonal expansion in HLA-associated TCR beta chains than in equally common others.

The clonotype comes from a man younger than 45 in good health and CMV-seropositive. The sample comprised PBMCs. The chain has TRBV28 and TRBJ1-4; 9 bases fit TRBD1. The CDR3 DNA reads TGTGCCAGCAGTTCCGGGACAGGGAATGAAAAACTGTTTTTT. It codes for CASSSGTGNEKLFF.